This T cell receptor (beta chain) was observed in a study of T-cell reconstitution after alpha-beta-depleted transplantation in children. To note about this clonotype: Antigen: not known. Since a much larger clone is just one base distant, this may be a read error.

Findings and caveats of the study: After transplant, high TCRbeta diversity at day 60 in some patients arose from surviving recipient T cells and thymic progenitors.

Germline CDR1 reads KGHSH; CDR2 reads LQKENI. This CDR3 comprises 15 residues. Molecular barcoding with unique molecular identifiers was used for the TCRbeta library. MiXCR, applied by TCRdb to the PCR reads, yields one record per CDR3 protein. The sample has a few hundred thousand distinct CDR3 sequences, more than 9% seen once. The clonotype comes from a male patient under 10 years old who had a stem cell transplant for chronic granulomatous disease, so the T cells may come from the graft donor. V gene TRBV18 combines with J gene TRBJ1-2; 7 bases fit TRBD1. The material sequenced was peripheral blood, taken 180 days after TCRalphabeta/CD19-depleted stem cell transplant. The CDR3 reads CAGSLKTGFNYGYTF. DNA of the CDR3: TGTGCCGGCTCACTGAAGACAGGGTTTAACTATGGCTACACCTTC.